The entry below describes one T cell receptor beta chain. The CDR3 covers 13 residues. V shed 4 bases and J 4 bases; nucleotides not matched to a gene: 4. From germline, CDR1 is SGHKS and CDR2 YYEKEE (reference sequence). This sample stems from a study of control samples from healthy donors and cancer patients. The data were produced by immunoSEQ multiplex PCR, yet TCRdb's version contains in-frame clones alone and is incomplete. The sample comprises around 94,000 clones, 86% of which are singletons, and roughly 1.2% rests with the top ten. The receptor was derived from a woman aged 50 to 60 in good health. The specimen was blood. This chain connects TRBV5-5 to TRBJ1-2; 7 positions match TRBD1. As DNA, the CDR3 is TGTGCCAGCAGCACGGACAGGCTCTATGGCTACACCTTC. Translated, it gives CASSTDRLYGYTF.